This passage covers 29 T cell receptor beta chains from one sample sequenced in a study of shared clonotypes between healthy human individuals. The table came from immunoSEQ multiplex PCR; TCRdb's copy has only in-frame clones and leaves some out. This sample yields 400,000 to 600,000 clones, of which about 79% are seen a single time; under 15% belongs to the top ten. Material: PBMCs. Every receptor here comes from a woman aged 40 to 50 in good health. Some clones in this sample may be carry-over from other donors' samples.

The chain links TRBV7-6 to TRBJ2-1, with TRBD2 matching over 7 bases. In germline, CDR1 is SGHVS, CDR2 FNYEAQ. The CDR3 is made up of 17 amino acids. The ends lost 0 bases at V and 1 base at J; junction bases unmatched: 6. CDR3 loop: CASSLAGGPVSYNEQFF. CDR3 nucleotide sequence: TGTGCCAGCAGCTTAGCGGGAGGGCCGGTATCCTACAATGAGCAGTTCTTC.

The chain has TRBV2 and TRBJ2-3; D gene ambiguous. Germline CDR1 reads SNHLY; CDR2 reads FYNNEI. This CDR3 spans 14 amino acids. The V end was cut by 3 bases, the J end by 0 bases, with 7 bases between. The CDR3 loop reads CASSESSSTDTQYF. The CDR3, as DNA: TGTGCCAGCAGTGAGAGCTCTAGCACAGATACGCAGTATTTT.

V and J are TRBV2 and TRBJ2-7; 8 nucleotides agree with TRBD1. Germline trimming cut 6 bases from V and 2 bases from J; bases unmatched to any gene: 0. Germline CDR1 is SNHLY and CDR2 is FYNNEI. CDR3 length equals 12 residues. CDR3 in DNA: TGTGCCAGCAGACAGGGGGCCTACGAGCAGTACTTC. Translating gives CASRQGAYEQYF.

The chain combines TRBV5-1 with TRBJ1-1; 8 bases align to TRBD1. The length of the CDR3 is 13 residues. The V gene end was trimmed by 6 bases and the J gene end by 1 base; junction bases not matched to a gene: 2. Germline V lookup: CDR1 SGHRS, CDR2 YFSETQ. CDR3 sequence (DNA): TGCGCCAGCACAGGGGGCCAGAACACTGAAGCTTTCTTT. This codes for CASTGGQNTEAFF.

V gene TRBV15 combines with J gene TRBJ2-1; possible D gene TRBD2, 5 bases. Trimming removed 2 bases from V and 4 bases from J, with 24 bases in between. This CDR3 comprises 19 residues. Germline values: CDR1 LNHNV, CDR2 YYDKDF (reference sequence). The CDR3 here is CATSRYSRDRFAPYNEQFF. The DNA of the CDR3 is TGTGCCACCAGCAGATATTCTCGGGATAGGTTCGCCCCATACAATGAGCAGTTCTTC.

The genes are TRBV28 and TRBJ2-7, with a weak D call TRBD2 (5 bases). The CDR3 extends over 14 amino acids. The V gene lost 10 bases and the J gene lost 4 bases, with 20 bases spanning the gap. Germline CDR1 and CDR2: MDHEN and SYDVKM. As DNA, the CDR3 is TGTGCCACCTGCCGGGGTGAGATGGCGTACGAGCAGTACTTC. This gives the protein CATCRGEMAYEQYF. Full variable domain (rest looked up from reference TRBV28 and TRBJ2-7): DVKVTQSSRYLVKRTGEKVFLECVQDMDHENMFWYRQDPGLGLRLIYFSYDVKMKEKGDIPEGYSVSREKKERFSLILESASTNQTSMYLCATCRGEMAYEQYFGPGTRLTVT.

This clone came up once. The genes are TRBV30 and TRBJ2-5, with 8 bases matching TRBD2. CDR3 length: 15 amino acids. The germline V gene has CDR1 GTSNPN and CDR2 SVGIG (reference sequence). The V segment lost 4 bases and the J segment 1 base; nucleotides outside the gene matches: 8. In DNA, the CDR3 is TGTGCCTGGATGGCTGGGACTAGGTTCCAAGAGACCCAGTACTTC. It is translated as CAWMAGTRFQETQYF.

The chain combines TRBV2 with TRBJ2-7; 7 bases map to TRBD1. V lost 6 bases and J lost 4; bases outside the gene matches: 9. Germline V CDR1 and CDR2: SNHLY, FYNNEI. CDR3 length: 14 amino acids. The CDR3: CASSRDRRLYEQYF. The DNA for the CDR3 is TGTGCCAGCAGCCGGGACAGAAGACTGTACGAGCAGTACTTC.

The gene calls are TRBV21-1 and TRBJ2-3; TRBD2, the table's D call, lacks a check against the DNA. TRBV21-1 is tagged as a pseudogene. This CDR3 region has 16 residues. CDR3 in amino acids: CASSNLTSAFRDTQYF. The DNA of the CDR3 is TGTGCCAGCAGCAACCTCACTAGCGCCTTTAGGGATACGCAGTATTTT.

The V gene is TRBV5-1, the J gene TRBJ2-7, with D possibly being TRBD1 (5 bases). The CDR3 sequence is 15 residues long. Germline values: CDR1 SGHRS, CDR2 YFSETQ. V gave up 2 bases and J gave up 7 bases, with 19 bases separating them. The CDR3 protein is CASSLAQGMIGEQYF. CDR3 nucleotide sequence: TGCGCCAGCAGCTTAGCCCAGGGAATGATAGGGGAGCAGTACTTC.

This clone appeared once. The chain has TRBV2 and TRBJ1-4, with unresolved D. CDR1 and CDR2 (germline): SNHLY, FYNNEI. V dropped 6 bases and J dropped 4 bases, with 6 bases sitting between them. CDR3 length: 12 residues. CDR3 DNA: TGTGCCAGCAGGGACGATAATGAAAAACTGTTTTTT. This codes for CASRDDNEKLFF. The full variable domain, its missing parts supplied by reference TRBV2 and TRBJ1-4, is EPEVTQTPSHQVTQMGQEVILRCVPISNHLYFYWYRQILGQKVEFLVSFYNNEISEKSEIFDDQFSVERPDGSNFTLKIRSTKLEDSAMYFCASRDDNEKLFFGSGTQLSVL.

This chain uses TRBV29-1 with TRBJ1-1; no reliable D call. CDR3 size: 10 residues. V was clipped by 7 bases and J by 1 base, with 4 bases between them. CDR1 and CDR2 from the germline V gene are SQVTM and ANQGSEA. The chain's CDR3 is CSARNTEAFF. CDR3 coding DNA: TGCAGCGCTAGGAACACTGAAGCTTTCTTT.

Points on this clone: This specimen includes other DNA sequences encoding the same CDR3. The chain links TRBV5-1 to TRBJ2-5; a possible D gene is TRBD1 (5 bases). The length of the CDR3 is 14 residues. The germline V and J ends were trimmed by 0 bases and 1 base, with 7 bases remaining between them. The germline V gene encodes CDR1 SGHRS and CDR2 YFSETQ. The CDR3 nucleotides read TGCGCCAGCAGCTTGGAGGGGCCCCAAGAGACCCAGTACTTC. Its protein is CASSLEGPQETQYF.

This chain connects TRBV30 to TRBJ2-7; 7 positions agree with TRBD2. With V trimmed by 4 bases and J by 2 bases, 11 bases remained unmatched. Germline V gene data show CDR1 as GTSNPN and CDR2 as SVGIG (reference sequence). This CDR3 has 15 amino acids. The DNA of the CDR3 is TGTGCCTGGAAACCACCTGGCGGGAGAACCTACGAGCAGTACTTC. Amino acid sequence: CAWKPPGGRTYEQYF.

Regarding this clone: One junction end does not reproduce the germline sequence, and a read error may be involved. The chain employs TRBV28 and TRBJ1-2; weak D call: TRBD1 (6 bases). The germline CDR1 and CDR2 sequences are MDHEN and SYDVKM. CDR3 length: 14 amino acids. The DNA of the CDR3 is TGTGCCAGCGGTCGGCAGGGGTTTAACTATTGCTACACCTTC. Translation: CASGRQGFNYCYTF.

Regarding this clone: Other DNA sequences in this sample translate to the same CDR3. The chain couples TRBV6-5 to TRBJ2-3; no definite D call. Germline V gene lookup returns CDR1 MNHEY and CDR2 SVGAGI. The CDR3 runs 11 residues. V shed 1 base and J shed 5 bases, with 1 base lying between them. In nucleotides, the CDR3 is TGTGCCAGCAGTTACTTAGATACGCAGTATTTT. Translated, it gives CASSYLDTQYF.

This CDR3 reads CASSISWTGQGGELFF. The DNA of the CDR3 is TGTGCCAGTAGTATCTCTTGGACAGGGCAGGGCGGGGAGCTGTTTTTT. The V and J genes are TRBV19 and TRBJ2-2; 8 bases line up with TRBD1. The germline CDR1 and CDR2 sequences are LNHDA and SQIVND (reference sequence). The CDR3 loop spans 16 amino acids. Germline trimming cut 3 bases from V and 7 bases from J; bases unmatched to any gene: 10. Together with reference TRBV19 and TRBJ2-2, the CDR3 gives the full variable domain: DGGITQSPKYLFRKEGQNVTLSCEQNLNHDAMYWYRQDPGQGLRLIYYSQIVNDFQKGDIAEGYSVSREKKESFPLTVTSAQKNPTAFYLCASSISWTGQGGELFFGEGSRLTVL.

This clone appeared a single time. The chain has TRBV5-8 and TRBJ2-5; D remains ambiguous. The germline gives CDR1 SGHTS, CDR2 YDEGEE. V lost 0 bases to trimming and J lost 3 bases, with 12 bases between them. The CDR3 is 15 amino acids. CDR3 region: CASSLGRIREETQYF. In DNA, the CDR3 is TGTGCCAGCAGCTTGGGCCGTATAAGAGAAGAGACCCAGTACTTC.

The chain has TRBV29-1 and TRBJ2-7; D may be TRBD2 (5 bases). The CDR3 sequence is 13 residues long. Germline V gene lookup returns CDR1 SQVTM and CDR2 ANQGSEA. V lost 5 bases and J lost 5, with 16 bases in between. CDR3 nucleotide sequence: TGCAGCGTTAGGAGGCAGAGTCTCAACGAGCAGTACTTC. It yields the protein CSVRRQSLNEQYF.

The rearrangement joins TRBV27 to TRBJ2-5; D may correspond to TRBD1 or TRBD2 (6 bases each). The better agreement between TRBJ2-7 and the DNA end casts doubt on the J call. The CDR3 is 16 residues long. Germline V gives CDR1 MNHEY, CDR2 SMNVEV (reference sequence). The CDR3 sequence is CASSLRGDGGSYEQYF. In nucleotides, the CDR3 is TGTGCCAGCAGTTTAAGGGGGGATGGGGGATCCTACGAGCAGTACTTC.

The DNA of the CDR3 is TGTGCCAGCAGTTTAACGGCGGCTCTATACCAAGAGACCCAGTACTTC. This sequence encodes CASSLTAALYQETQYF. The chain joins TRBV27 to TRBJ2-5, with D uncertain. V lost 2 bases, J lost 0 bases, and 13 bases lay in between. Germline V gene lookup returns CDR1 MNHEY and CDR2 SMNVEV (reference sequence). CDR3 length: 16 residues.

The rearrangement joins TRBV29-1 to TRBJ2-1; D unresolved. Germline V lookup: CDR1 SQVTM, CDR2 ANQGSEA. The V end lost 6 bases, the J end lost 5 bases, and 11 bases lay between the germline ends. This CDR3 has 12 residues. The CDR3: CSVGNYNNEQFF. The CDR3 DNA reads as TGCAGCGTAGGCAACTATAACAATGAGCAGTTCTTC.

The chain has TRBV29-1 and TRBJ2-1; the D is unclear. This CDR3 contains 14 residues. CDR1 is SQVTM, CDR2 ANQGSEA, per germline. The germline V and J ends were trimmed by 1 base and 4 bases, with 11 bases remaining between them. CDR3 loop: CSVEGLGNYNEQFF. Written as DNA, the CDR3 is TGCAGCGTTGAAGGCTTGGGGAATTACAATGAGCAGTTCTTC.

CDR3 amino acids: CASNRGAIGPSGNEQFF. The CDR3 DNA sequence: TGTGCCAGCAATAGGGGGGCCATTGGGCCTAGCGGTAATGAGCAGTTCTTC. V and J are TRBV27 and TRBJ2-1, with TRBD2 as a possible D gene (7 bases). The germline V gene encodes CDR1 MNHEY and CDR2 SMNVEV (reference sequence). V was cut by 7 bases and J by 7 bases, with 26 bases left in between. This CDR3 comprises 17 residues.

This chain connects TRBV5-6 to TRBJ1-1, with D unclear. Trimming removed 4 bases from V and 6 bases from J, with 19 bases in between. The CDR3 has 15 residues. Per germline, CDR1 SGHDT and CDR2 YYEEEE. This CDR3 is CASSTRHWSRSEAFF. The CDR3 DNA reads as TGTGCCAGCAGCACCAGACATTGGTCTAGGTCTGAAGCTTTCTTT. Supplemented by reference TRBV5-6 and TRBJ1-1, the full variable domain reads DAGVTQSPTHLIKTRGQQVTLRCSPKSGHDTVSWYQQALGQGPQFIFQYYEEEERQRGNFPDRFSGHQFPNYSSELNVNALLLGDSALYLCASSTRHWSRSEAFFGQGTRLTVV.

The CDR3 region is CASSLGGREAGELFF. The CDR3 DNA reads as TGTGCCAGCAGCTTGGGCGGGAGGGAGGCCGGGGAGCTGTTTTTT. The chain joins TRBV5-4 to TRBJ2-2, with TRBD2 matching over 9 bases. The trim removed 0 bases at V and 6 bases at J, leaving 3 bases unmatched. The CDR3 totals 15 residues. Germline assignment: CDR1 SGHNT and CDR2 YYREEE (reference sequence).

The chain links TRBV4-2 to TRBJ1-2; D possibly corresponds to TRBD1 (5 bases). The CDR3 covers 10 residues. Germline CDR1 is LGHNA and CDR2 is YNFKEQ. Trimming removed 3 bases from V and 13 bases from J, with 9 bases in between. The CDR3 sequence: CASSHEGCTF. The CDR3 region has the DNA TGTGCCAGCAGCCACGAGGGGTGCACCTTC.

The table lists this clone with a few counts. The chain employs TRBV30 and TRBJ1-1; D remains ambiguous. CDR1 is GTSNPN and CDR2 is SVGIG in the germline V gene (reference sequence). Trimming removed 0 bases at V and 0 bases at J, with 14 bases between. This CDR3 spans 16 amino acids. In DNA form, the CDR3 reads TGTGCCTGGAGTGTACGAATGGCCCTCATGAACACTGAAGCTTTCTTT. Protein product: CAWSVRMALMNTEAFF.

The gene calls are TRBV25-1 and TRBJ2-1; TRBD2 matches 14 bases. The germline V gene encodes CDR1 MGHDK and CDR2 SYGVNS. The CDR3 spans 17 residues. V was pared by 10 bases and J by 5 bases, with 13 bases of the junction left unmatched. The CDR3: CATSRRGLAGVHNEQFF. The CDR3 DNA is TGTGCCACCTCCCGGAGGGGACTAGCGGGGGTCCACAATGAGCAGTTCTTC.